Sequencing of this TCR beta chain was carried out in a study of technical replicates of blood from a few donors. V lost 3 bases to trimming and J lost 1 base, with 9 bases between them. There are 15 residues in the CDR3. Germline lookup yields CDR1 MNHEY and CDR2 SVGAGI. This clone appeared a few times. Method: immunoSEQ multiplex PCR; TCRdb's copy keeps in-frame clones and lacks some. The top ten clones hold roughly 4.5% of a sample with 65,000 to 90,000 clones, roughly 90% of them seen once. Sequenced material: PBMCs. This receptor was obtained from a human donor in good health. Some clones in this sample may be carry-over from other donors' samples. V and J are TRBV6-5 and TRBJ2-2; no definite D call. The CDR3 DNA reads TGTGCCAGCAGTTATTCAGTGAAGAACACCGGGGAGCTGTTTTTT. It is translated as CASSYSVKNTGELFF.